The source of this T cell receptor (beta chain) is a study of blood T cell repertoires in COVID-19. The sample holds one count of this clone. V was shortened by 6 bases and J by 4 bases, with 15 bases between the two germline ends. The CDR3 is made up of 13 amino acids. Germline V gene lookup returns CDR1 SQVTM and CDR2 ANQGSEA. Study processing details: Estimates of nucleated cell counts were drawn from the amplification of reference gene primers. Profiled with immunoSEQ multiplex PCR; TCRdb holds only in-frame clones, not every one. From that table come the V and J calls and clone size; the DNA was used to work out D and trimming. The sample has some 170,000 clones; 87% are singletons.

The rearrangement links TRBV29-1 to TRBJ1-1, with D hard to call. The sequence derives from a woman aged 55 to 70 who had recovered from COVID-19. Sequencing input: peripheral blood. CDR3 protein: CSVGSHGVTEAFF. In nucleotides, the CDR3 is TGCAGCGTGGGGTCCCACGGGGTCACTGAAGCTTTCTTT.